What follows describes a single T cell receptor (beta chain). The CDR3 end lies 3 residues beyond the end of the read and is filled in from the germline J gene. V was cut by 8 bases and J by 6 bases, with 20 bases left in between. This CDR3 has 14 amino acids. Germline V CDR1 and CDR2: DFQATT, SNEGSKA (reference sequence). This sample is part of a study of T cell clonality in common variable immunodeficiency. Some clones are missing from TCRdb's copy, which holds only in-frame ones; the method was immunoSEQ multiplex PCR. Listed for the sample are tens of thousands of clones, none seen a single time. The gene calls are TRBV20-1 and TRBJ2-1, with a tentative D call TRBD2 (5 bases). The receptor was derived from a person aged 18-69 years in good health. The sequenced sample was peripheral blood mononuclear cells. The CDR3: CSSQDSWASNEQFF. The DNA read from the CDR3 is TGCAGTTCTCAGGACTCCTGGGCCTCCAATGAG.